Presented here are 15 T cell receptor beta chains from one specimen sequenced in a study of T cells after yellow fever vaccination. TCRdb re-called the 5' RACE reads with MiXCR, one entry per CDR3 protein. The data show around 330,000 distinct CDR3 sequences, around 3.6% seen once. The sample was PBMCs, taken on the day of the yellow fever booster vaccination. The receptors were gathered from a man aged 18 to 30 who received the YFV17D yellow fever vaccine.

The sample holds many counts of this clonotype. This chain connects TRBV6-1 to TRBJ1-5, with 7 bases lining up with TRBD1. After removal of 5 bases from V and 2 bases from J, the junction contained 6 bases not matched to a gene. Germline CDR1 and CDR2: MNHNS and SASEGT. This CDR3 contains 15 residues. This CDR3 is CASSSQGPGNQPQHF. In DNA, the CDR3 is TGTGCCAGCAGTTCACAGGGGCCGGGCAATCAGCCCCAGCATTTT.

This clonotype has at least ten counts. The genes are TRBV6-2 or TRBV6-3 and TRBJ2-1; 11 bases are shared with TRBD1. The CDR3 runs to 14 residues. The V segment lost 0 bases and the J segment 16 bases; nucleotides outside the gene matches: 8. Germline values: CDR1 MNHEY, CDR2 SVGEGT. DNA of the CDR3: TGTGCCAGCAGTTACTCATCAGGGACAGGGGGTTCCTTCTTC. Protein: CASSYSSGTGGSFF.

The chain employs TRBV5-5 and TRBJ2-1; TRBD2 aligns across 10 bases. This CDR3 comprises 16 residues. The junction had 9 bases not matched to a gene; V was cut back by 4 bases and J by 5 bases. Germline CDR1 SGHKS, CDR2 YYEKEE (reference sequence). Here the CDR3 reads CASSPLASGRDNEQFF. Written as DNA, the CDR3 is TGTGCCAGCAGCCCGCTGGCTAGCGGGAGAGACAATGAGCAGTTCTTC.

This clonotype was recorded many times. This chain links TRBV29-1 with TRBJ1-1, with D hard to call. Trimming removed 6 bases at V and 5 bases at J, with 10 bases between. Germline V lookup: CDR1 SQVTM, CDR2 ANQGSEA. The CDR3 length is 11 residues. This CDR3 is CSVGRRTEAFF. The CDR3 DNA reads TGCAGCGTCGGCAGGCGGACTGAAGCTTTCTTT. The full variable domain, rest sourced from reference TRBV29-1 and TRBJ1-1, is SAVISQKPSRDICQRGTSLTIQCQVDSQVTMMFWYRQQPGQSLTLIATANQGSEATYESGFVIDKFPISRPNLTFSTLTVSNMSPEDSSIYLCSVGRRTEAFFGQGTRLTVV.

This clonotype has ten or more counts. The chain combines TRBV9 with TRBJ2-7; no clear D. The CDR3 has 12 residues. The germline V and J ends were trimmed by 4 bases and 4 bases, with 9 bases remaining between them. CDR1 and CDR2 (germline): SGDLS, YYNGEE. The CDR3 is CASSPNPYEQYF. DNA of the CDR3: TGTGCCAGCAGCCCTAACCCGTACGAGCAGTACTTC.

Ten or more counts support this clonotype. This chain connects TRBV20-1 to TRBJ1-5, with TRBD1 matching over 7 bases. With 3 bases clipped from V and 0 bases from J, the junction kept 5 bases outside the gene matches. Germline values: CDR1 DFQATT, CDR2 SNEGSKA (reference sequence). The CDR3 is 15 amino acids. The CDR3: CSASGQEYSNQPQHF. Written as DNA, the CDR3 is TGCAGTGCTAGCGGACAGGAGTATAGCAATCAGCCCCAGCATTTT.

This clonotype was counted only a few times. The chain carries TRBV18 and TRBJ1-1; no definite D call. CDR3 length: 16 amino acids. Germline lookup yields CDR1 KGHSH and CDR2 LQKENI. Trimming removed 2 bases from V and 0 bases from J, with 13 bases in between. The CDR3 nucleotides read TGTGCCAGCTCACCAAATCAACGGGGAATGAACACTGAAGCTTTCTTT. As protein: CASSPNQRGMNTEAFF.

This clonotype was seen many times. The rearrangement joins TRBV12-3 or TRBV12-4 to TRBJ1-1; D call uncertain. The CDR3 runs 14 residues. The ends were cut back, 1 base at V and 1 base at J, with 7 bases in the middle. CDR3 amino acids: CASSLVRRNTEAFF. The CDR3 bases are TGTGCCAGCAGTTTAGTCCGGAGGAACACTGAAGCTTTCTTT.

The rearrangement uses TRBV10-3 and TRBJ2-3; the D gene is possibly TRBD1 (6 bases). CDR1 and CDR2 (germline): ENHRY, SYGVKD. Trimming took off 7 bases at V and 0 bases at J, with 11 bases between the two ends. This CDR3 has 14 amino acids. Here the CDR3 reads CAITTGYSTDTQYF. The CDR3 bases are TGTGCCATCACAACAGGGTACAGCACAGATACGCAGTATTTT.

This clonotype appeared many times. The V gene is TRBV12-3 or TRBV12-4, the J gene TRBJ1-2, with no clear D. This CDR3 contains 12 residues. Trimming cost V 6 bases and J 5 bases, with 10 bases left between them. The CDR3 spells CASSPGAYGYTF. CDR3 DNA sequence: TGTGCCAGCAGCCCAGGCGCTTATGGCTACACCTTC.

This clonotype was seen many times. The gene calls are TRBV6-1 and TRBJ2-6; D not resolved. The CDR3 spans 15 residues. Between the trimmed V and J ends, which lost 1 base and 0 bases, there was a span of 4 bases. Germline V gene sequence: CDR1 MNHNS, CDR2 SASEGT. CDR3 region: CASSEGGSGANVLTF. As DNA, the CDR3 is TGTGCCAGCAGTGAAGGGGGCTCTGGGGCCAACGTCCTGACTTTC.

This clonotype was picked up many times. J is TRBJ1-3 and V is TRBV7-2; no clear D gene. Trimming took off 3 bases at V and 5 bases at J, with 8 bases between the two ends. Looked up from germline, CDR1 is SGHTA and CDR2 is FQGNSA. The CDR3 sequence is 13 residues long. In DNA form, the CDR3 reads TGTGCCAGCAGCTTCGAACCTAGAAACACCATATATTTT. It encodes CASSFEPRNTIYF.

This clonotype was counted ten times or more. The chain uses TRBV12-3 or TRBV12-4 and TRBJ2-2; D not resolved. The CDR3 totals 14 residues. V lost 1 base to trimming and J lost 4 bases, with 7 bases between them. As DNA, the CDR3 is TGTGCCAGCAGTTTAGGTGCCAGCACCGGGGAGCTGTTTTTT. Its translation: CASSLGASTGELFF.

This chain joins TRBV29-1 and TRBJ1-1; D call uncertain. CDR1 is SQVTM and CDR2 is ANQGSEA in the germline V gene. The CDR3 has 14 residues. V lost 6 bases and J lost 3, with 17 bases in between. The CDR3 nucleotides are TGCAGCGTCTTAGGGCGGGGAAAGGACACTGAAGCTTTCTTT. Translation: CSVLGRGKDTEAFF.

The chain links TRBV7-9 to TRBJ2-5; D possibly corresponds to TRBD1 (6 bases). Germline CDR1 is SEHNR and CDR2 is FQNEAQ (reference sequence). The CDR3 covers 15 residues. Trimming pared 3 bases from V and 4 bases from J, leaving 15 bases between. CDR3 region: CASSFVGATGETQYF. In DNA, the CDR3 is TGTGCCAGCAGCTTTGTGGGGGCGACAGGAGAGACCCAGTACTTC.